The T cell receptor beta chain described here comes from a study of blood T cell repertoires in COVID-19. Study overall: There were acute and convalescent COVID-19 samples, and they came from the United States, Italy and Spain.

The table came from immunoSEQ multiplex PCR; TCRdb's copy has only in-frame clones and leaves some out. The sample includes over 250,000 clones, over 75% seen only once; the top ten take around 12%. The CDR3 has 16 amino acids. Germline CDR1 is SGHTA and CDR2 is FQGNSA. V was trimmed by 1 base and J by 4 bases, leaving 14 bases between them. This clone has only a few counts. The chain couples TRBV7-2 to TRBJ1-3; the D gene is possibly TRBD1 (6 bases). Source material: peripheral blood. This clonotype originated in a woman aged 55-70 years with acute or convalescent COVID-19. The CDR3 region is CASSLGSQGAGNTIYF. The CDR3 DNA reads TGTGCCAGCAGCTTAGGCTCACAGGGAGCAGGAAACACCATATATTTT.